The 27 T cell receptor beta chains below were found in one sample sequenced in a study of cytomegalovirus exposure and HLA in healthy donors. The PCR made use of 60 Vbeta and 13 Jbeta primers. Only in-frame clones appear in the TCRdb table, and some are missing; sequencing was by immunoSEQ multiplex PCR. This repertoire shows 200,000 to 250,000 clones, almost 85% found once; its top ten account for about 0.6%. The sample comprised PBMCs. The receptors here all came from a woman in her forties in good health and CMV-seronegative.

Here the CDR3 reads CASSFQTGDTGELFF. The DNA of the CDR3 is TGCGCCAGCAGCTTCCAGACAGGGGACACCGGGGAGCTGTTTTTT. The chain uses TRBV5-1 and TRBJ2-2; 8 nucleotides agree with TRBD1. Germline trimming cut 2 bases from V and 3 bases from J; bases unmatched to any gene: 3. The CDR3 spans 15 residues. The V gene's germline CDR1 is SGHRS and CDR2 YFSETQ.

The rearrangement uses TRBV4-3 and TRBJ1-4; D remains ambiguous. Germline CDR1 LGHNA, CDR2 YSLEER. The CDR3 totals 15 residues. The germline V and J ends were trimmed by 0 bases and 1 base, with 6 bases remaining between them. The DNA for the CDR3 is TGCGCCAGCAGCCAAGACGCAGGAACTAATGAAAAACTGTTTTTT. Translated, it gives CASSQDAGTNEKLFF.

The genes are TRBV28 and TRBJ1-3; the D gene is possibly TRBD1 (5 bases). CDR3 length equals 14 residues. Germline values: CDR1 MDHEN, CDR2 SYDVKM. Trimming took 3 bases from V and 5 from J, leaving 11 bases between them. The CDR3, as DNA: TGTGCCAGCAGTTTGGGGCCCGGCAGAAACACCATATATTTT. It codes for CASSLGPGRNTIYF.

The chain employs TRBV30 and TRBJ1-3; a weak D match, TRBD1 (5 bases). The germline V and J ends were trimmed by 0 bases and 0 bases, with 12 bases remaining between them. This CDR3 comprises 16 residues. The germline CDR1 and CDR2 sequences are GTSNPN and SVGIG (reference sequence). The CDR3 coding sequence is TGTGCCTGGAGTGTTCCAGGGTTTCTCTCTGGAAACACCATATATTTT. Residues: CAWSVPGFLSGNTIYF.

The V and J genes are TRBV5-1 and TRBJ2-1; no reliable D call. Trimming left V 4 bases short and J 4 bases short, with 3 bases between. The CDR3 length is 11 residues. Germline V gene lookup returns CDR1 SGHRS and CDR2 YFSETQ. The CDR3: CASSEYNEQFF. The DNA of the CDR3 is TGCGCCAGCAGCGAGTACAATGAGCAGTTCTTC.

The J gene is TRBJ1-1, the V gene TRBV5-1; the D is unclear. The germline gives CDR1 SGHRS, CDR2 YFSETQ. The germline V and J ends were trimmed by 0 bases and 4 bases, with 7 bases remaining between them. The CDR3 has 13 amino acids. CDR3 amino acids: CASSLVEVTEAFF. The CDR3 coding sequence is TGCGCCAGCAGCTTGGTAGAGGTCACTGAAGCTTTCTTT. Drawing the rest from reference TRBV5-1 and TRBJ1-1, the complete variable domain is KAGVTQTPRYLIKTRGQQVTLSCSPISGHRSVSWYQQTPGQGLQFLFEYFSETQRNKGNFPGRFSGRQFSNSRSEMNVSTLELGDSALYLCASSLVEVTEAFFGQGTRLTVV.

Notes on this clone: The junction departs from the called germline gene at one end, perhaps through a read error. The chain joins TRBV30 to TRBJ2-1, with a tentative D call TRBD1 (6 bases). Germline CDR1 GTSNPN, CDR2 SVGIG (reference sequence). This CDR3 region has 9 residues. The CDR3 spells CAWGDTHLF. Here the CDR3 DNA reads TGTGCCTGGGGGGACACACACCTCTTC.

The chain is built from TRBV29-1 and TRBJ2-1; 11 bases are a match to TRBD2. With V trimmed by 6 bases and J by 6 bases, 4 bases remained unmatched. There are 13 residues in the CDR3. Per germline, CDR1 SQVTM and CDR2 ANQGSEA. The CDR3 bases are TGCAGCGTATCGGGACTAGCGGTCAATGAGCAGTTCTTC. Translated, it gives CSVSGLAVNEQFF.

The chain links TRBV15 to TRBJ1-1, with D possibly being TRBD1 (5 bases). This CDR3 contains 14 residues. The germline V gene encodes CDR1 LNHNV and CDR2 YYDKDF (reference sequence). The germline V and J ends were trimmed by 3 bases and 1 base, with 9 bases remaining between them. The CDR3 loop reads CATSRSTANTEAFF. The CDR3 DNA reads as TGTGCCACCAGCAGGTCGACAGCGAACACTGAAGCTTTCTTT.

V and J are TRBV7-2 and TRBJ1-4; TRBD1 might be the D (5 bases). The CDR3 is 17 residues long. CDR1 is SGHTA, CDR2 FQGNSA, per germline. V gave up 5 bases and J gave up 4 bases, with 20 bases separating them. CDR3: CASSPGYRGGSNEKLFF. CDR3 sequence (DNA): TGTGCCAGCAGCCCGGGGTACCGGGGGGGAAGTAATGAAAAACTGTTTTTT.

In DNA form, the CDR3 reads TGCGCCAGCAGCTTGGCCATTTTCAATGAGCAGTTCTTC. Protein sequence: CASSLAIFNEQFF. This chain connects TRBV5-1 to TRBJ2-1; no clear D. Germline loops: CDR1 SGHRS, CDR2 YFSETQ. V was pared by 0 bases and J by 6 bases, with 7 bases between. The CDR3 extends over 13 amino acids.

To note about this clone: Other DNA sequences in this sample translate to the same CDR3. V and J are TRBV5-1 and TRBJ1-5; the D gene is possibly TRBD1 (6 bases). The ends were cut back, 2 bases at V and 5 bases at J, with 11 bases in the middle. The CDR3 loop spans 14 amino acids. The germline gives CDR1 SGHRS, CDR2 YFSETQ. The CDR3 DNA reads as TGCGCCAGCAGCTTACAGGGAGGGGATCAGCCCCAGCATTTT. Amino acids: CASSLQGGDQPQHF. Full variable domain (missing parts from reference TRBV5-1 and TRBJ1-5): KAGVTQTPRYLIKTRGQQVTLSCSPISGHRSVSWYQQTPGQGLQFLFEYFSETQRNKGNFPGRFSGRQFSNSRSEMNVSTLELGDSALYLCASSLQGGDQPQHFGDGTRLSIL.

Points on this clone: A read error may produce the germline difference seen at one junction end. This chain links TRBV5-6 with TRBJ1-2, with a tentative D call TRBD1 (5 bases). The length of the CDR3 is 12 residues. CDR1 SGHDT and CDR2 YYEEEE come from the germline V gene. The CDR3, as DNA: TGTGCCAGCGCAGGGATGGACTATGGCTACCCCTTC. The encoded protein is CASAGMDYGYPF.

The chain combines TRBV7-9 with TRBJ2-3; 10 nucleotides agree with TRBD2. Unmatched junction bases numbered 7, after V lost 1 base and J lost 0 bases. The CDR3 has 18 residues. CDR1 is SEHNR and CDR2 is FQNEAQ in the germline V gene (reference sequence). CDR3 DNA: TGTGCCAGCAGCTTAGTTAGCGGGGGGTACTCTAGCACAGATACGCAGTATTTT. Translated, it gives CASSLVSGGYSSTDTQYF.

The J gene is TRBJ1-1, the V gene TRBV6-6; 9 nucleotides match TRBD1. Per germline, CDR1 MNHNY and CDR2 SVGAGI (reference sequence). There are 13 residues in the CDR3. V lost 4 bases and J lost 7; bases outside the gene matches: 4. CDR3 in DNA: TGTGCCAGCAGTTCCGGACAGGGGATTGAAGCTTTCTTT. Its protein product is CASSSGQGIEAFF.

The CDR3 reads CASSEGPGIYEQYF. The CDR3 DNA sequence: TGTGCCAGCAGTGAGGGCCCCGGTATCTACGAGCAGTACTTC. The V and J genes are TRBV6-1 and TRBJ2-7, with D unresolved. CDR1 and CDR2 (germline): MNHNS, SASEGT. The ends were cut back, 3 bases at V and 3 bases at J, with 12 bases in the middle. The CDR3 has 14 amino acids.

The chain joins TRBV18 to TRBJ1-1; D may be TRBD1 (6 bases). CDR3 size: 13 residues. Germline V gene data show CDR1 as KGHSH and CDR2 as LQKENI. V was cut by 5 bases and J by 6 bases, with 13 bases left in between. CDR3 region: CASSTKQGAEAFF. DNA for the CDR3: TGTGCCAGCTCAACAAAACAGGGTGCTGAAGCTTTCTTT.

The chain uses TRBV10-1 and TRBJ2-3; the D gene is possibly TRBD2 (5 bases). The V end was cut by 3 bases, the J end by 11 bases, with 21 bases between. The CDR3 runs 15 residues. Germline V lookup: CDR1 WNHNN, CDR2 SYGVQD (reference sequence). The DNA of the CDR3 is TGCGCCAGCAGTGATATATGGACCTCTGGGAGAGGGCAGTATTTT. It translates to CASSDIWTSGRGQYF.

This chain uses TRBV7-3 with TRBJ2-2; TRBD2 matches 12 bases. The CDR3 runs to 17 residues. CDR1 and CDR2 from the germline V gene are SGHTA and FQGTGA. V lost 5 bases, J lost 2 bases, and 6 bases stayed unmatched. The CDR3 region is CASSQTSGGPNTGELFF. The CDR3 nucleotides are TGTGCCAGCAGCCAGACTAGCGGGGGACCAAACACCGGGGAGCTGTTTTTT.

This sequence joins TRBV10-3 and TRBJ2-3, with a possible D match to TRBD2 (6 bases). The CDR3 spans 18 residues. V was pared by 0 bases and J by 2 bases, with 18 bases between. The germline CDR1 and CDR2 sequences are ENHRY and SYGVKD. The CDR3 nucleotides are TGTGCCATCAGTGAGTCGTTACTAGCTCACTCCTACACAGATACGCAGTATTTT. It translates to CAISESLLAHSYTDTQYF.

This chain uses TRBV7-8 with TRBJ2-7; 7 nucleotides line up with TRBD1. Unmatched junction bases numbered 3, after V lost 1 base and J lost 6 bases. The CDR3 is 13 amino acids. Germline lookup yields CDR1 SGHVS and CDR2 FQNEAQ. The CDR3 spells CASSLDRGGEQYF. The CDR3 nucleotides read TGTGCCAGCAGCTTAGACAGGGGCGGCGAGCAGTACTTC.

This clone was counted only a few times. The gene calls are TRBV28 and TRBJ1-6, with 8 bases matching TRBD1. With 5 bases clipped from V and 0 bases from J, the junction kept 18 bases outside the gene matches. CDR3 length: 21 residues. Germline assignment: CDR1 MDHEN and CDR2 SYDVKM. CDR3 residues: CASSPFTGTGSLSSYNSPLHF. CDR3 nucleotide sequence: TGTGCCAGCAGTCCGTTTACCGGGACAGGCTCCCTCAGCTCCTATAATTCACCCCTCCACTTT.

The chain has TRBV9 and TRBJ2-7; D perhaps matches TRBD2 (6 bases). Germline CDR1 is SGDLS and CDR2 is YYNGEE. The germline V and J ends were trimmed by 0 bases and 1 base, with 14 bases remaining between them. The CDR3 length is 16 residues. The CDR3 loop reads CASSVGAGRGSYEQYF. The CDR3 coding sequence is TGTGCCAGCAGCGTAGGGGCGGGGAGAGGGTCCTACGAGCAGTACTTC.

The chain uses TRBV7-3 and TRBJ2-3, with TRBD2 matching 9 bases. The length of the CDR3 is 16 residues. Trimming took 5 bases from V and 2 from J; bases not matched to a gene: 8. CDR1 is SGHTA and CDR2 is FQGTGA in the germline V gene. The CDR3 is CASSLIAGATTDTQYF. CDR3 DNA sequence: TGTGCCAGCAGCCTCATAGCGGGGGCGACCACAGATACGCAGTATTTT.

The chain carries TRBV7-2 and TRBJ1-1; tentatively, D is TRBD1 (6 bases). V was cut by 1 base and J by 0 bases, with 12 bases left in between. Germline V gene sequence: CDR1 SGHTA, CDR2 FQGNSA. The CDR3 sequence is 16 residues long. The CDR3 DNA sequence: TGTGCCAGCAGCTTAGGAAGAACAGGGTTGAACACTGAAGCTTTCTTT. It encodes CASSLGRTGLNTEAFF.

This chain joins TRBV15 and TRBJ1-2; weak D call: TRBD1 (5 bases). CDR1 LNHNV and CDR2 YYDKDF come from the germline V gene (reference sequence). Between the trimmed V and J ends, which lost 6 bases and 4 bases, there was a span of 24 bases. The CDR3 has 17 residues. This CDR3 is CATRGSERGPSSYGYTF. In DNA form, the CDR3 reads TGTGCCACCAGAGGGTCAGAAAGGGGTCCCAGTAGCTATGGCTACACCTTC.

This clone was detected a few times. The V and J genes are TRBV4-2 and TRBJ2-6, with D uncertain. The germline V gene encodes CDR1 LGHNA and CDR2 YNFKEQ. The germline V and J ends were trimmed by 0 bases and 3 bases, with 9 bases remaining between them. The CDR3 sequence is 16 residues long. CDR3 in amino acids: CASSQEATDGANVLTF. CDR3 bases: TGTGCCAGCAGCCAAGAAGCCACAGATGGGGCCAACGTCCTGACTTTC.